The next 25 T cell receptor beta chains were all read from a single sample in a study of identical twins. One entry per CDR3 protein, called by TCRdb with MiXCR from the 5' RACE reads. Of hundreds of thousands of distinct CDR3 sequences in the sample, about 12% were seen once. The same sample was also used in a study of yellow fever vaccine responses in identical twins.

The specimen was PBMCs. These receptors were collected from a woman aged 18-35 years in good health.

The V call is TRBV6-1, the J call TRBJ2-1; tentative D call: TRBD2 (5 bases). Looked up from germline, CDR1 is MNHNS and CDR2 is SASEGT. Trimming took off 3 bases at V and 2 bases at J, with 14 bases between the two ends. The CDR3 runs 16 residues. The CDR3 nucleotides are TGTGCCAGCAGTGACGGGTGGGAGATTCCCTACAATGAGCAGTTCTTC. This translates into CASSDGWEIPYNEQFF.

Only a few counts were recorded for this clonotype. The chain employs TRBV10-3 and TRBJ2-5; possible D gene TRBD2, 5 bases. The ends were cut back, 2 bases at V and 5 bases at J, with 15 bases in the middle. There are 15 residues in the CDR3. Germline CDR1 reads ENHRY; CDR2 reads SYGVKD. The CDR3 reads CAISERGWSHETQYF. The CDR3 coding sequence is TGTGCCATCAGTGAGAGAGGGTGGTCTCACGAGACCCAGTACTTC.

This clonotype was seen a handful of times. The V and J genes are TRBV4-2 and TRBJ2-7; D unresolved. Germline CDR1 and CDR2: LGHNA and YNFKEQ. The CDR3 has 11 amino acids. Trimming cost V 3 bases and J 7 bases, with 7 bases left between them. The CDR3 coding sequence is TGTGCCAGCAGCCAGCGTGGTGAGCAGTACGTC. Its protein product is CASSQRGEQYV.

As to this clonotype: A much larger clone is a single base away; this may be a read error. The V and J genes are TRBV12-3 or TRBV12-4 and TRBJ2-1, with D possibly matching TRBD2 (6 bases). Trimming removed 2 bases from V and 0 bases from J, with 14 bases in between. The CDR3 has 17 residues. In nucleotides, the CDR3 is TGTGCCAGCAGTTTATGGGAGGTAAGGAGCTCCTACAATGAGCAGTTCTTC. As protein: CASSLWEVRSSYNEQFF.

There are a few counts of this clonotype. The gene calls are TRBV25-1 and TRBJ2-5; 8 nucleotides align to TRBD1. The germline V gene has CDR1 MGHDK and CDR2 SYGVNS. The CDR3 consists of 15 residues. Losses at the gene ends were 6 bases for V and 4 bases for J; bases not matched to a gene: 10. The CDR3 reads CASRDLGQVAETQYF. The DNA for the CDR3 is TGTGCCAGCAGGGACTTGGGACAGGTAGCAGAGACCCAGTACTTC.

This clonotype was detected only a few times. CDR3 DNA: TGTGCCAGCAGCCCAGGGCCGGCCCCCACAGATACGCAGTATTTT. Residues: CASSPGPAPTDTQYF. J is TRBJ2-3 and V is TRBV9; weak D call: TRBD1 (5 bases). The CDR3 is 15 amino acids. Germline V gives CDR1 SGDLS, CDR2 YYNGEE. V was shortened by 4 bases and J by 2 bases, with 14 bases between the two germline ends.

The J gene is TRBJ2-3, the V gene TRBV20-1; TRBD2 matches at 9 bases. The CDR3 covers 18 residues. The V gene end was trimmed by 0 bases and the J gene end by 4 bases; junction bases not matched to a gene: 14. CDR1 and CDR2 (germline): DFQATT, SNEGSKA (reference sequence). For the CDR3, the DNA is TGCAGTGCTAGAGATCTCGAGTATGGCGGGAGGGCCGCAGATACGCAGTATTTT. It yields the protein CSARDLEYGGRAADTQYF.

This clonotype came up many times. The chain links TRBV12-3 or TRBV12-4 to TRBJ2-1; 9 bases fit TRBD1. V shed 6 bases and J 15 bases; nucleotides not matched to a gene: 6. The CDR3 spans 11 residues. DNA of the CDR3: TGTGCCAGCAGAAGGGGACAGGGTCTGTTCTTC. Protein: CASRRGQGLFF.

V is TRBV2 and J is TRBJ2-3; 8 nucleotides align to TRBD1. V dropped 6 bases and J dropped 0; count of bases not matched to a gene: 5. Germline V gives CDR1 SNHLY, CDR2 FYNNEI. CDR3 length: 15 amino acids. CDR3 DNA sequence: TGTGCCAGCAGGCAGGGGGCGCCGAGCACAGATACGCAGTATTTT. Translation gives CASRQGAPSTDTQYF.

This clonotype turned up a few times. This chain joins TRBV28 and TRBJ2-4; D not certain. The V end lost 7 bases, the J end lost 0 bases, and 4 bases lay between the germline ends. Per the germline V gene, CDR1 is MDHEN and CDR2 is SYDVKM. This CDR3 spans 12 amino acids. CDR3 region: CASKVAKNIQYF. CDR3 coding DNA: TGTGCCAGCAAGGTAGCCAAAAACATTCAGTACTTC.

The chain combines TRBV12-3 or TRBV12-4 with TRBJ2-3; 10 positions agree with TRBD2. The V and J ends lost 6 bases and 3 bases, in that order; junction bases with no gene match: 3. The CDR3 length is 14 residues. Here the CDR3 reads CASRPSGRTDTQYF. The CDR3 region has the DNA TGTGCCAGCAGACCTAGCGGGAGAACAGATACGCAGTATTTT.

This clonotype was observed a handful of times. The rearrangement uses TRBV20-1 and TRBJ2-5; 9 bases agree with TRBD2. V was pared by 1 base and J by 5 bases, with 8 bases of the junction left unmatched. Germline-derived CDR1 and CDR2 are DFQATT and SNEGSKA (reference sequence). The CDR3 is 15 amino acids. The CDR3 DNA sequence: TGCAGTGCTAGAGTTTTCCAGCGGGGGGCGGAGACCCAGTACTTC. Amino acids: CSARVFQRGAETQYF.

The chain couples TRBV5-1 to TRBJ2-2; D unclear. The CDR3 length is 18 residues. CDR1 is SGHRS, CDR2 YFSETQ, per germline. V was clipped by 4 bases and J by 3 bases, with 22 bases between them. CDR3 loop: CASSPGWGYRGDTGELFF. In DNA form, the CDR3 reads TGCGCCAGCAGCCCTGGCTGGGGTTATCGCGGAGACACCGGGGAGCTGTTTTTT.

This chain links TRBV5-1 with TRBJ2-5; D call uncertain. With 1 base removed from V and 0 bases from J, the gap between germline ends came to 16 bases. CDR1 is SGHRS, CDR2 YFSETQ, per germline. The CDR3 length is 17 residues. CDR3 region: CASSLWPSAGYQETQYF. The CDR3 nucleotides read TGCGCCAGCAGCTTGTGGCCATCAGCCGGTTACCAAGAGACCCAGTACTTC.

The chain is built from TRBV12-3 or TRBV12-4 and TRBJ2-2, with D perhaps being TRBD1 or TRBD2 (5 bases each). The CDR3 sequence is 13 residues long. V lost 8 bases and J 5 bases, leaving 12 bases between the germline ends. CDR3 protein: CASGTERTGELFF. Written as DNA, the CDR3 is TGTGCCAGCGGGACGGAGAGAACCGGGGAGCTGTTTTTT.

This clonotype showed up many times. The gene calls are TRBV5-1 and TRBJ2-1; TRBD1 agrees at 9 bases. V dropped 1 base and J dropped 4; count of bases not matched to a gene: 3. Germline assignment: CDR1 SGHRS and CDR2 YFSETQ. This CDR3 is built from 15 residues. This chain's CDR3 is CASSLTGGGYNEQFF. In DNA form, the CDR3 reads TGCGCCAGCAGCTTGACAGGGGGCGGTTACAATGAGCAGTTCTTC.

This clonotype was detected only a few times. This chain's CDR3 is CASSDWTAARSTEAFF. DNA of the CDR3: TGCGCCAGCAGCGACTGGACAGCTGCGCGGAGCACTGAAGCTTTCTTT. This chain joins TRBV5-1 and TRBJ1-1; D might be TRBD1 (6 bases). Trimming stripped 4 bases from V and 4 bases from J, with 20 bases between. The CDR3 length is 16 residues. In germline, CDR1 is SGHRS, CDR2 YFSETQ.

The rearrangement joins TRBV12-3 or TRBV12-4 to TRBJ2-1; D assignment may be TRBD1 or TRBD2 (5 bases each). CDR3 size: 11 residues. The ends were cut back, 5 bases at V and 15 bases at J, with 14 bases in the middle. CDR3 amino acids: CASSEWDPRFF. CDR3 sequence (DNA): TGTGCCAGCAGTGAGTGGGACCCGCGGTTCTTC.

This clonotype showed up just a few times. J is TRBJ2-2 and V is TRBV15; TRBD1 matches at 10 bases. The CDR3 has 13 residues. CDR1 LNHNV and CDR2 YYDKDF come from the germline V gene (reference sequence). V shed 6 bases and J 7 bases; nucleotides not matched to a gene: 2. CDR3 DNA: TGTGCCACCAGACGGACAGGGGGCGGGGAGCTGTTTTTT. Protein sequence: CATRRTGGGELFF.

The rearrangement uses TRBV5-5 and TRBJ1-1, with 7 positions matching TRBD1. The CDR3 has 17 amino acids. The trim removed 0 bases at V and 1 base at J, leaving 9 bases unmatched. Germline loops: CDR1 SGHKS, CDR2 YYEKEE (reference sequence). CDR3 nucleotide sequence: TGTGCCAGCAGCTTGGTTCAGGGGGAAGTGCCGAACACTGAAGCTTTCTTT. This codes for CASSLVQGEVPNTEAFF. The variable domain in full, with the rest retrieved from reference TRBV5-5 and TRBJ1-1, is DAGVTQSPTHLIKTRGQQVTLRCSPISGHKSVSWYQQVLGQGPQFIFQYYEKEERGRGNFPDRFSARQFPNYSSELNVNALLLGDSALYLCASSLVQGEVPNTEAFFGQGTRLTVV.

In nucleotides, the CDR3 is TGCAGTGCTAGCGGTGGACGGGACAATCAGCCCCAGCATTTT. It codes for CSASGGRDNQPQHF. V gene TRBV20-1 combines with J gene TRBJ1-5; D gene unclear. The CDR3 has 14 amino acids. V dropped 3 bases and J dropped 3 bases, with 12 bases sitting between them. CDR1 and CDR2 from the germline V gene are DFQATT and SNEGSKA (reference sequence).

This clonotype has only a few counts. This chain's CDR3 is CASTLRTDQPQHF. In nucleotides, the CDR3 is TGTGCCAGCACCCTACGGACGGATCAGCCCCAGCATTTT. V gene TRBV6-6 combines with J gene TRBJ1-5; D is unclear. This CDR3 is built from 13 residues. V was clipped by 7 bases and J by 5 bases, with 12 bases between them. Per the germline V gene, CDR1 is MNHNY and CDR2 is SVGAGI (reference sequence).

This clonotype was seen repeatedly, ten times or more. The chain employs TRBV15 and TRBJ1-5, with D unresolved. CDR1 is LNHNV, CDR2 YYDKDF, per germline (reference sequence). Trimming left V 0 bases short and J 7 bases short, with 13 bases between. The CDR3 is 15 residues long. CDR3 nucleotide sequence: TGTGCCACCAGCAGAGACTTGGGCAATTGGCAGCCCCAGCATTTT. Translation gives CATSRDLGNWQPQHF.

The CDR3 loop is CASTLGLAVLSREQYF. The CDR3 nucleotides read TGTGCCAGCACCTTAGGACTAGCGGTCTTAAGTAGGGAGCAGTACTTC. V gene TRBV12-3 or TRBV12-4 combines with J gene TRBJ2-7; 10 bases are a match to TRBD2. With V trimmed by 7 bases and J by 7 bases, 16 bases remained unmatched. This CDR3 is 16 amino acids long.

The genes are TRBV5-1 and TRBJ2-5, with 10 bases matching TRBD2. This CDR3 is 15 amino acids long. Trimming removed 5 bases from V and 2 bases from J; junction bases left unmatched: 6. Germline V gene sequence: CDR1 SGHRS, CDR2 YFSETQ. The CDR3 nucleotides read TGCGCCAGCAGACCTCTAGCGGGGGTACAAGAGACCCAGTACTTC. The encoded protein is CASRPLAGVQETQYF. Supplemented by reference TRBV5-1 and TRBJ2-5, the full variable domain reads KAGVTQTPRYLIKTRGQQVTLSCSPISGHRSVSWYQQTPGQGLQFLFEYFSETQRNKGNFPGRFSGRQFSNSRSEMNVSTLELGDSALYLCASRPLAGVQETQYFGPGTRLLVL.